Given below is one T cell receptor (beta chain) in context. Mismatch with germline at one junction end may stem from a read error. In the source study's methods: Reference gene primer amplification gave estimated nucleated cell counts. The table came from immunoSEQ multiplex PCR; TCRdb's copy has only in-frame clones and leaves some out. D and trimming come from the DNA, and the V and J calls and clone size come from that table. The sample has about 230,000 clones; 80% to 85% are singletons. This record comes from a study of blood T cell repertoires in COVID-19. Study-level background: COVID-19 samples, acute and convalescent, were from the United States, Italy and Spain. Sources were T cells, B-cell-depleted T cells, or PBMCs; the material itself was cDNA or gDNA.

The CDR3 length is 13 residues. Germline V gene sequence: CDR1 SGHTA, CDR2 FQGTGA. The sequenced sample was peripheral blood. This sequence originates from a man over 45 with active or convalescent COVID-19. The gene calls are TRBV7-3 and TRBJ2-7; 10 nucleotides line up with TRBD2. The CDR3 sequence is CASSPGTSATLNF. The CDR3 DNA reads TGTGCCAGCAGCCCCGGGACTAGCGCCACTTTGAACTTC.